The entry that follows covers one TCR beta chain sequence. The record originates from a study of blood T cell repertoires in COVID-19. Study at large: T cells, B-cell-depleted T cells, or PBMCs provided the cDNA or gDNA that served as material.

Only in-frame clones appear in the TCRdb table, and some are missing; sequencing was by immunoSEQ multiplex PCR. In the table there are approximately 300,000 clones, 87% of which are singletons. The CDR3 is made up of 14 amino acids. Trimming removed 2 bases from V and 2 bases from J, with 9 bases in between. Germline CDR1 is SGHRS and CDR2 is YFSETQ. Ages ranged from about 18 to 89 years, with residence in 20 to 30 US areas. Clinical history as reported by participants underpinned cohort assignment. In Cohort 3, a recovered donor had either two negative PCRs, clearance, or symptom resolution. V and J are TRBV5-1 and TRBJ2-3; weak D call: TRBD1 (5 bases). This receptor was identified in a woman aged 25-40 years who had recovered from COVID-19. Sequenced input: PBMCs or T cells enriched from blood (not recorded which). Here the CDR3 reads CASSFQGYTDTQYF. The CDR3, as DNA: TGCGCCAGCAGCTTTCAGGGCTACACAGATACGCAGTATTTT.